A selection of T cell receptor beta chains follows, all from one sample in a study of T cells after yellow fever vaccination. TCRdb fed the 5' RACE reads into MiXCR, producing one record per CDR3 protein. The sample shows hundreds of thousands of distinct CDR3 sequences, 7.5% to 9% of them seen only once. The specimen was CD4+ T cells sorted from PBMCs, collected 5 days after the yellow fever booster vaccination. These receptor sequences come from a man aged 18 to 35 who received the YFV17D yellow fever vaccine. The CDR3 runs from the conserved cysteine through the conserved F or W. Each record gives: D gene, V gene, J gene, clone size, CDR3 DNA, CDR3 protein. A D gene is named only where the DNA matches it firmly. Not every row has a clone size; where given, it reads once, few, many or a size class.

TRBD1	TRBV20-1	TRBJ1-2	NA	TGCAGTGCTAGAGATCCGGGACAGGGTTACTATGGCTACACCTTC	CSARDPGQGYYGYTF
NA	TRBV3-1	TRBJ1-4	many	TGTGCCAGCAGCCAAAGGGTGTATGCAACTAATGAAAAACTGTTTTTT	CASSQRVYATNEKLFF
TRBD1	TRBV12-3/TRBV12-4	TRBJ2-1	few	TGTGCCAGCAGCCAGGCACAGGGGCGTGGTAATGAGCAGTTCTTC	CASSQAQGRGNEQFF
TRBD1	TRBV7-6	TRBJ1-5	NA	TGTACCAGCAGCTTACTCCCCGGGACAGGGGAGCCCCAGCATTTT	CTSSLLPGTGEPQHF
NA	TRBV5-1	TRBJ1-4	many	TGCGCCAGCAGCTATTGGACAGCTTCTAATGAAAAACTGTTTTTT	CASSYWTASNEKLFF
TRBD1	TRBV4-3	TRBJ1-6	few	TGCGCCAGCAGCCTCTCTCCGGGACAGGTGAATTCACCCCTCCACTTT	CASSLSPGQVNSPLHF
NA	TRBV19	TRBJ1-2	NA	TGTGCCAGTAACCCGCTTGGGGGAGGCTACACCTTC	CASNPLGGGYTF
TRBD1	TRBV6-5	TRBJ2-2	NA	TGTGCCAGCAGTAACCGGGACAGGGGAATCGGGGAGCTGTTTTTT	CASSNRDRGIGELFF
NA	TRBV7-9	TRBJ1-6	few	TGTGCCAGCAGCCGACCCGGGTCACCCCTCCACTTT	CASSRPGSPLHF
NA	TRBV12-3/TRBV12-4	TRBJ1-1	NA	TGTGCCAGCAGTCGATCAGGGGTTTGGGCTTTCTTT	CASSRSGVWAFF
NA	TRBV7-3	TRBJ2-1	NA	TGTGCCAGCAGCTTAATGGGGGGATCCTACAATGAGCAGTTCTTC	CASSLMGGSYNEQFF
NA	TRBV12-3/TRBV12-4	TRBJ2-7	NA	TGTGCCAGCAGTTTGATTGGACTTACCTCCTTC	CASSLIGLTSF
NA	TRBV5-8	TRBJ2-2	many	TGTGCCAGCAGCTTGTCCTTAGGGAGGAACACCGGGGAGCTGTTTTTT	CASSLSLGRNTGELFF
NA	TRBV20-1	TRBJ2-3	few	TGCAGTGCTAGAAGGGATATGCCCATCACGCAGTATTTT	CSARRDMPITQYF
TRBD2	TRBV5-1	TRBJ2-3	NA	TGCGCCAGCAGCTCGCGGACTAGCGGGGCTAGCACAGATACGCAGTATTTT	CASSSRTSGASTDTQYF
NA	TRBV4-3	TRBJ2-7	few	TGCGCCAGCAGCCAAGTACAGAACTACGAGCAGTACTTC	CASSQVQNYEQYF
TRBD2	TRBV6-5	TRBJ2-5	NA	TGTGCCAGCAGGGGGAGCGGGGGAAACCAAGAGACCCAGTACTTC	CASRGSGGNQETQYF
NA	TRBV5-1	TRBJ2-7	many	TGCGCCAGCAGCTTGGCGGGACTGCAGTACGGGCAGTACTTC	CASSLAGLQYGQYF
NA	TRBV7-8	TRBJ2-3	few	TGTGCCAGCAGCCGACTTCCCACAGATACGCAGTATTTT	CASSRLPTDTQYF
NA	TRBV12-3/TRBV12-4	TRBJ2-5	NA	TGTGCCAGCACCTTCGGAGCCGGACACCCCCAAGAGACCCAGTACTTC	CASTFGAGHPQETQYF
TRBD2	TRBV6-2/TRBV6-3	TRBJ2-2	NA	TGTGCCAGCAGCCAAGGACTAGCAGGCGGCGGGGAGCTGTTTTTT	CASSQGLAGGGELFF
TRBD1	TRBV2	TRBJ1-3	NA	TGTGCCAGCAGTGTACAGGGGAGCTCTGGAAACACCATATATTTT	CASSVQGSSGNTIYF
TRBD2	TRBV10-3	TRBJ2-3	NA	TGTGCCACCCTTAGCGGGGGGGCCCAAGATACGCAGTATTTT	CATLSGGAQDTQYF
NA	TRBV5-1	TRBJ2-1	many	TGCGCCAGCAGTTACAGTGTCTCCTACAATGAGCAGTTCTTC	CASSYSVSYNEQFF
NA	TRBV7-6	TRBJ2-1	many	TGTGCCAGCAGTCCTCGGCGGGGGCTTGGGTATGAGCAGTTCTTC	CASSPRRGLGYEQFF
TRBD2	TRBV12-3/TRBV12-4	TRBJ2-1	NA	TGTGCCAGCACCAAAGCGGGGGGCCACAATGAGCAGTTCTTC	CASTKAGGHNEQFF
NA	TRBV27	TRBJ1-2	NA	TGTGCCAGCCACGGACGGGGGGCGAGGTATGGCTACACCTTC	CASHGRGARYGYTF
TRBD1	TRBV12-3/TRBV12-4	TRBJ1-6	NA	TGTGCCAGCAGTCCCCAAGGGGGCGCAATTTCACCCCTCCACTTT	CASSPQGGAISPLHF
TRBD1	TRBV10-3	TRBJ1-1	NA	TGTGCCATCAGTAGGGACAGGGCGCTCATGAACACTGAAGCTTTCTTT	CAISRDRALMNTEAFF
NA	TRBV5-1	TRBJ2-3	few	TGCGCCAGCAGAGTTGATAGTACTTCTCAGGATACGCAGTATTTT	CASRVDSTSQDTQYF
NA	TRBV5-4	TRBJ2-7	many	TGTGCCAGCAGCTTGATAGGAACCGAGCAGTACTTC	CASSLIGTEQYF
TRBD2	TRBV7-2	TRBJ2-2	many	TGTGCCAGCAGTCGGACTAGCCTCGGGGAGCTGTTTTTT	CASSRTSLGELFF
TRBD1	TRBV4-2	TRBJ2-1	once	TGTGCCAGCAGCCAATTCGGACAGGGAGGAAATGAGCAGTTCTTC	CASSQFGQGGNEQFF
NA	TRBV5-6	TRBJ2-7	many	TGTGCCAGCAGCTTGACCTGGGGTTACGAGCAGTACTTC	CASSLTWGYEQYF
NA	TRBV4-3	TRBJ1-1	few	TGCGCCAGCAGCCAACGGTCCGGCAGGCAGGGTGAAGCTTTCTTT	CASSQRSGRQGEAFF
NA	TRBV6-6	TRBJ1-2	NA	TGTGCCAGCAGTTACTCAAAGGGAGTCTACTATGGCTACACCTTC	CASSYSKGVYYGYTF
TRBD1	TRBV4-2	TRBJ2-4	many	TGTGCCAGCAGCCAAGGGGGGAACAGGGGGCAGAAAAACATTCAGTACTTC	CASSQGGNRGQKNIQYF
TRBD1	TRBV4-1	TRBJ1-2	many	TGCGCCAGCAGCCAAGAAAGGGGACAGGGGGCTTCCTATGGCTACACCTTC	CASSQERGQGASYGYTF
TRBD1	TRBV20-1	TRBJ1-5	few	TGCAGTGCTGGCGATCCCCGGGACAGGGGGATTTTAAGCAATCAGCCCCAGCATTTT	CSAGDPRDRGILSNQPQHF
TRBD1	TRBV6-5	TRBJ1-2	NA	TGTGCCAGCAGTCCCTCGGGACAGCGAATGTATGGCTACACCTTC	CASSPSGQRMYGYTF
NA	TRBV11-2	TRBJ1-2	NA	TGTGCCAGCAGCTTAGAGGTCAGCTCTAACTATGGCTACACCTTC	CASSLEVSSNYGYTF
NA	TRBV4-3	TRBJ2-7	NA	TGCGCCAGCAGCCGCCAACTCCGGGGTTTCTACGAGCAGTACTTC	CASSRQLRGFYEQYF
NA	TRBV20-1	TRBJ2-7	many	TGCAGTTCCGGGACCGCGGGCGAGCAGTACTTC	CSSGTAGEQYF
NA	TRBV18	TRBJ1-1	NA	TGTGCCAGCTCACCACTGACAGTTGACACTGAAGCTTTCTTT	CASSPLTVDTEAFF
NA	TRBV6-2/TRBV6-3	TRBJ1-1	NA	TGTGCCAGCAGTTCCTCAGGGGCACTTCCTCTATTGAACACTGAAGCTTTCTTT	CASSSSGALPLLNTEAFF
NA	TRBV20-1	TRBJ2-1	few	TGCAGTGCTAGCCACTCAGCATACAATGAGCAGTTCTTC	CSASHSAYNEQFF
NA	TRBV9	TRBJ1-1	NA	TGTGCCAGCAGCCCAGAAGGTCGAACGACTGAAGCTTTCTTT	CASSPEGRTTEAFF
TRBD1	TRBV28	TRBJ1-2	NA	TGTGCCACCCTTTCTCGACAGGGGCAGGGTCTATATGGCTACACCTTC	CATLSRQGQGLYGYTF
NA	TRBV20-1	TRBJ1-5	NA	TGCAGTGCTAGGCCTCCGGGGATAGCAAATCAGCCCCAGCATTTT	CSARPPGIANQPQHF
TRBD1	TRBV6-2/TRBV6-3	TRBJ1-1	NA	TGTGCCAGCAGCGATCGGACAGGGACGAACACTGAAGCTTTCTTT	CASSDRTGTNTEAFF
NA	TRBV18	TRBJ2-3	NA	TGTGCCAGCTCACCACCGAGGGCAGGGGCAGATACGCAGTATTTT	CASSPPRAGADTQYF
TRBD2	TRBV18	TRBJ2-1	few	TGTGCCAGCTCACCACTAAGTGGGGGGGAGTTATACAATGAGCAGTTCTTC	CASSPLSGGELYNEQFF
NA	TRBV24-1	TRBJ2-5	few	TGTGCCACCAGTGCGAGCGGACGGGGGATGTACCAAGAGACCCAGTACTTC	CATSASGRGMYQETQYF